The present TCR beta chain was sequenced within a study of blood T cell repertoires in COVID-19. At the level of the study: COVID-19 samples, acute and convalescent, were from the United States, Italy and Spain. In each case, the material was cDNA or gDNA derived from T cells, B-cell-depleted T cells, or PBMCs.

CDR1 is LGHDT, CDR2 YNNKEL, per germline (reference sequence). The trim removed 2 bases at V and 5 bases at J, leaving 15 bases unmatched. The CDR3 contains 19 residues. Clones were read by immunoSEQ multiplex PCR, and TCRdb kept only the in-frame ones, dropping some. The top ten clones hold approximately 0.55% of a sample with approximately 440,000 clones, roughly 91% of them seen once. Recovery meant two consecutive negative NP/OP PCR tests, professional clearance, or resolved symptoms. The material sequenced was PBMCs or T cells enriched from blood (not recorded which). The V and J genes are TRBV3-1 (or the pseudogene TRBV3-2) and TRBJ2-5, with 12 positions matching TRBD1. The sequence derives from a man between 18 and 29 years old who had recovered from COVID-19. The CDR3: CASSQQLAPGQGAEETQYF. CDR3 DNA sequence: TGTGCCAGCAGCCAACAACTCGCCCCGGGACAGGGGGCGGAGGAGACCCAGTACTTC.